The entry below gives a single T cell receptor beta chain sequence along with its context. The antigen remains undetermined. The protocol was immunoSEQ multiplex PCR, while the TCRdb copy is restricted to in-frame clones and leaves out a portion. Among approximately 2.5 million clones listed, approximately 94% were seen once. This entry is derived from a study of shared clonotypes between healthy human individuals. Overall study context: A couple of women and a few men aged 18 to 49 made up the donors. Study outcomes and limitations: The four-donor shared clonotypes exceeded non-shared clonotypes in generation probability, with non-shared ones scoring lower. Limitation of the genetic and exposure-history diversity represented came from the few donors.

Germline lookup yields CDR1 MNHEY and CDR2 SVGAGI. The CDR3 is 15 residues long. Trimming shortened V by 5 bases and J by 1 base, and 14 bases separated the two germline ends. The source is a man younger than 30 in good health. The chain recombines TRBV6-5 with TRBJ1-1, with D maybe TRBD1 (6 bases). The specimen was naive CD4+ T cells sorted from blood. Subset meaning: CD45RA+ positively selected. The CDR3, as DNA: TGTGCCAGCAGTCGGGCAGGGGACGGGAACACTGAAGCTTTCTTT. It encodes CASSRAGDGNTEAFF.